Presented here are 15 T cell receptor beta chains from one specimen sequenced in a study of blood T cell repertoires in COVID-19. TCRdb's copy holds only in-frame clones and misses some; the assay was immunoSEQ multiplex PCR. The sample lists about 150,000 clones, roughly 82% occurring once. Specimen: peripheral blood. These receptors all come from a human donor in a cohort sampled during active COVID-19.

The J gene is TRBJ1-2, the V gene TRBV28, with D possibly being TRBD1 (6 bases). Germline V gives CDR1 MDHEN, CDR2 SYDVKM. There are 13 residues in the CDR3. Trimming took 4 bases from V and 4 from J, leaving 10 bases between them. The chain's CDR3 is CASSSPDSYGYTF. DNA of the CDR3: TGTGCCAGCAGTTCACCGGACAGCTATGGCTACACCTTC.

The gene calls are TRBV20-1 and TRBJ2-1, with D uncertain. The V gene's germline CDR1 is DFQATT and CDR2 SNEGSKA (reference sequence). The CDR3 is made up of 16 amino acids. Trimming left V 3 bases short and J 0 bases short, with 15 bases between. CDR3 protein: CSASAEAESSYNEQFF. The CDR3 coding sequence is TGCAGTGCTAGTGCCGAGGCGGAGAGCTCCTACAATGAGCAGTTCTTC.

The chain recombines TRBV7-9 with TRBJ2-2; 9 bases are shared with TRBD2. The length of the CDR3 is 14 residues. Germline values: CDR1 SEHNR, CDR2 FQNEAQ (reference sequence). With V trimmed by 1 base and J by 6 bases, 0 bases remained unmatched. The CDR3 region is CASSLGGGAGELFF. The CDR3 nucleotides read TGTGCCAGCAGCTTAGGCGGGGGGGCCGGGGAGCTGTTTTTT.

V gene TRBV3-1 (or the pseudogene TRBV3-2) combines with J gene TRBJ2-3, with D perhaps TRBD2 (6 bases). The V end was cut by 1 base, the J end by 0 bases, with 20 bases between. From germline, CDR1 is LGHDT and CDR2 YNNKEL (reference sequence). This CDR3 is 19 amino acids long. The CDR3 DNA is TGTGCCAGCAGCCAAGGGCTAGCGACTACCTCAACAAGCACAGATACGCAGTATTTT. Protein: CASSQGLATTSTSTDTQYF.

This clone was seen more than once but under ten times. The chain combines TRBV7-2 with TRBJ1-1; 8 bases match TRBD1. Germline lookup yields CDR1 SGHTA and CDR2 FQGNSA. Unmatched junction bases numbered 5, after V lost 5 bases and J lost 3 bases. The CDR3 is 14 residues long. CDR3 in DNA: TGTGCCAGCAGCCCCCAGACAGGGGACACTGAAGCTTTCTTT. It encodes CASSPQTGDTEAFF.

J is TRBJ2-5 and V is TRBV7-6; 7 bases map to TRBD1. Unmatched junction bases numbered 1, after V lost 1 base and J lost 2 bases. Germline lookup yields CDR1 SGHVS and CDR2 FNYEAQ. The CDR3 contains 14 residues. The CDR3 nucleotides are TGTGCCAGCAGCTTAGGGGACAGACAAGAGACCCAGTACTTC. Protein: CASSLGDRQETQYF.

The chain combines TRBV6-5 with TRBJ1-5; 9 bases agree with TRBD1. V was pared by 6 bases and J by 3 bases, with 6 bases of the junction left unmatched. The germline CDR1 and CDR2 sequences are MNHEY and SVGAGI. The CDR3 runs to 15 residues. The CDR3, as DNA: TGTGCCAGCAGCCGGGACAGGGTAAACAATCAGCCCCAGCATTTT. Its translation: CASSRDRVNNQPQHF.

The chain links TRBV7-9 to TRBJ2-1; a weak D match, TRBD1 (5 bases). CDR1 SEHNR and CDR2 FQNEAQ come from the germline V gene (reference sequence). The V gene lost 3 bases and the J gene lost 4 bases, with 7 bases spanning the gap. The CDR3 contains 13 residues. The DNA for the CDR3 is TGTGCCAGCAGCTTTGACAGTTACAATGAGCAGTTCTTC. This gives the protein CASSFDSYNEQFF.

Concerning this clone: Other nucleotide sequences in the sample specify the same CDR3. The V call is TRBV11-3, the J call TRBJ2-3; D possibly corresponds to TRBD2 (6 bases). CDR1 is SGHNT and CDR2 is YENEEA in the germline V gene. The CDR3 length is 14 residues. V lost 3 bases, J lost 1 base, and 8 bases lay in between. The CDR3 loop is CASSLGGGTDTQYF. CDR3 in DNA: TGTGCCAGCAGCTTGGGCGGGGGCACAGATACGCAGTATTTT.

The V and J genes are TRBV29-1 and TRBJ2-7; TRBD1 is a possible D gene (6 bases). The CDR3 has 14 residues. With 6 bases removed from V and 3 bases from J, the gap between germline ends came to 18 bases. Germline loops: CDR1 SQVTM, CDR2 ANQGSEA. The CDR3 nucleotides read TGCAGCGTCCGTATGACGGACAGCTTCTACGAGCAGTACGTC. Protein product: CSVRMTDSFYEQYV.

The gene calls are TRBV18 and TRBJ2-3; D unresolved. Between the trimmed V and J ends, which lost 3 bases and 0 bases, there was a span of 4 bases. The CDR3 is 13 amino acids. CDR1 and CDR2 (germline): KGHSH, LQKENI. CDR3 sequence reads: CASSPYSTDTQYF. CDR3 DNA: TGTGCCAGCTCACCCTATAGCACAGATACGCAGTATTTT.

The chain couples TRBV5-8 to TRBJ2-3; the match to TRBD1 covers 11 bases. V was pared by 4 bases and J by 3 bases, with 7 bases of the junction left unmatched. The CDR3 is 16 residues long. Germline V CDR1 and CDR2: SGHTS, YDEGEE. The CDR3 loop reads CASSNPGTGGTDTQYF. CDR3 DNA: TGTGCCAGCAGCAACCCCGGGACAGGGGGAACAGATACGCAGTATTTT. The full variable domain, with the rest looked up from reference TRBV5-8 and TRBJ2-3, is EAGVTQSPTHLIKTRGQQATLRCSPISGHTSVYWYQQALGLGLQFLLWYDEGEERNRGNFPPRFSGRQFPNYSSELNVNALELEDSALYLCASSNPGTGGTDTQYFGPGTRLTVL.

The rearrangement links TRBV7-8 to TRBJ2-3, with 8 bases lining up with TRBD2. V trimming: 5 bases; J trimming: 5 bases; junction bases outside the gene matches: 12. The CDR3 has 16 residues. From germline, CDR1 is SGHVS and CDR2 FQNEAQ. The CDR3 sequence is CASSIDRGGAEDTQYF. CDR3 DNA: TGTGCCAGCAGCATCGACCGGGGGGGCGCTGAAGATACGCAGTATTTT.

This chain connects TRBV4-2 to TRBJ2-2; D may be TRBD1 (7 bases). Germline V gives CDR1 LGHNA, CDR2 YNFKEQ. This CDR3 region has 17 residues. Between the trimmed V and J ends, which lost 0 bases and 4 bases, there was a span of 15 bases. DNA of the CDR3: TGTGCCAGCAGCCAAGACGCGGGACAGCGCGGCACCGGGGAGCTGTTTTTT. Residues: CASSQDAGQRGTGELFF.

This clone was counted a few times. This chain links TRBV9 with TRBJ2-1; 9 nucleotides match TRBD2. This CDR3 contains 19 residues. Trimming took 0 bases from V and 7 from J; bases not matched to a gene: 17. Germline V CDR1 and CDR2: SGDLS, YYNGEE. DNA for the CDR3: TGTGCCAGCAGCGTAGGGTCGAGGAGCGGGGGGCCCTTGGGGAATGAGCAGTTCTTC. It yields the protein CASSVGSRSGGPLGNEQFF. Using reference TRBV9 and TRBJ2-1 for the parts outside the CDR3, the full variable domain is DSGVTQTPKHLITATGQRVTLRCSPRSGDLSVYWYQQSLDQGLQFLIQYYNGEERAKGNILERFSAQQFPDLHSELNLSSLELGDSALYFCASSVGSRSGGPLGNEQFFGPGTRLTVL.